Presented here are 16 T cell receptor beta chains from one specimen sequenced in a study of OX40 agonist ivuxolimab in advanced cancers. Some clones are missing from TCRdb's copy, which holds only in-frame ones; the method was immunoSEQ multiplex PCR. The repertoire holds 45,000 to 65,000 clones, with under 85% as singletons. Sample: CD4+ or CD8+ T cells sorted from blood, taken in a trial of the OX40 agonist ivuxolimab. The source of these receptors is an adult with an advanced solid tumor such as melanoma, head and neck, liver or kidney cancer.

The chain has TRBV27 and TRBJ1-3; TRBD1 matches 7 bases. Trimming removed 5 bases from V and 10 bases from J; junction bases left unmatched: 29. The CDR3 loop spans 20 amino acids. From germline, CDR1 is MNHEY and CDR2 SMNVEV (reference sequence). The CDR3 sequence: CASSGRLRKGRGFGMGTIYF. CDR3 nucleotide sequence: TGTGCCAGCAGTGGCCGTCTGAGGAAGGGCAGGGGGTTCGGTATGGGGACCATATATTTT.

The V and J genes are TRBV28 and TRBJ1-4; tentatively, D is TRBD1 (5 bases). This CDR3 is built from 14 residues. Trimming stripped 3 bases from V and 5 bases from J, with 10 bases between. Per germline, CDR1 MDHEN and CDR2 SYDVKM. The CDR3 DNA sequence: TGTGCCAGCAGTTTTTCAGGGCGGAATGAAAAACTGTTTTTT. Translating it yields CASSFSGRNEKLFF.

This chain uses TRBV9 with TRBJ2-5; D uncertain. Germline assignment: CDR1 SGDLS and CDR2 YYNGEE. The V gene lost 4 bases and the J gene lost 6 bases, with 13 bases spanning the gap. The CDR3 contains 13 residues. CDR3 loop: CASSPDTKQTQYF. DNA of the CDR3: TGTGCCAGCAGCCCAGACACGAAACAGACCCAGTACTTC.

This sequence joins TRBV5-1 and TRBJ1-4; 8 bases fit TRBD1. The CDR3 is 15 amino acids. V shed 3 bases and J 1 base; nucleotides not matched to a gene: 2. Per germline, CDR1 SGHRS and CDR2 YFSETQ. CDR3 coding DNA: TGCGCCAGCAGCTCACAGGGGGAAACTAATGAAAAACTGTTTTTT. The encoded protein is CASSSQGETNEKLFF.

On this clone itself: Being one base from a much bigger clone, this may be a read error. The V call is TRBV27, the J call TRBJ1-5; no firm D call. This CDR3 has 16 amino acids. Germline CDR1 MNHEY, CDR2 SMNVEV (reference sequence). V gave up 6 bases and J gave up 0 bases, with 15 bases separating them. The CDR3 sequence is CASRGSSGHSNQPQHF. The CDR3, as DNA: TGTGCCAGCAGGGGCTCCTCCGGCCATAGCAATCAGCCCCAGCATTTT.

This CDR3 reads CATSLGADQPQHF. The CDR3 bases are TGTGCCACCTCCCTGGGGGCTGATCAGCCCCAGCATTTT. V is TRBV19 and J is TRBJ1-5; D perhaps matches TRBD1 (6 bases). Between the trimmed V and J ends, which lost 10 bases and 5 bases, there was a span of 15 bases. The CDR3 extends over 13 amino acids. Germline CDR1 is LNHDA and CDR2 is SQIVND (reference sequence).

The chain joins TRBV4-1 to TRBJ1-2, with TRBD1 matching over 9 bases. Losses at the gene ends were 0 bases for V and 5 bases for J; bases not matched to a gene: 10. The V gene's germline CDR1 is MGHRA and CDR2 YSYEKL. This CDR3 comprises 17 residues. CDR3 sequence: CASSQDRRGDRAYGYTF. CDR3 nucleotide sequence: TGCGCCAGCAGCCAAGATCGGAGAGGGGACAGGGCTTATGGCTACACCTTC.

There are a few counts of this clone. This sequence joins TRBV30 and TRBJ1-2; 8 bases line up with TRBD1. J gave up 8 bases and V 8 bases, and 16 bases lay outside the gene matches. The CDR3 is 14 residues long. Germline V CDR1 and CDR2: GTSNPN, SVGIG (reference sequence). The chain's CDR3 is CAGRKMDRVGGYTF. The CDR3, as DNA: TGTGCCGGACGAAAGATGGACAGGGTTGGCGGCTACACCTTC.

This clone came up once. The rearrangement joins TRBV19 to TRBJ1-2; 7 bases map to TRBD1. V lost 7 bases and J lost 8; bases outside the gene matches: 13. The CDR3 runs to 14 residues. Germline V gene data show CDR1 as LNHDA and CDR2 as SQIVND (reference sequence). The CDR3 region is CASTRQGERNGYTF. The CDR3 coding sequence is TGTGCCAGTACCAGACAGGGAGAACGAAACGGCTACACCTTC.

This rearrangement joins TRBV28 to TRBJ2-7, with D hard to call. This CDR3 comprises 15 residues. Trimming removed 7 bases from V and 3 bases from J, with 19 bases in between. Germline V gene sequence: CDR1 MDHEN, CDR2 SYDVKM. CDR3 nucleotide sequence: TGTGCCAGCACCGACTCAACCCGGAGTAGCTACGAGCAGTACTTC. Translated, it gives CASTDSTRSSYEQYF.

The rearrangement links TRBV4-2 to TRBJ1-2; perhaps TRBD1 as D (5 bases). CDR3 length equals 14 residues. The germline V and J ends were trimmed by 5 bases and 2 bases, with 12 bases remaining between them. The germline V gene encodes CDR1 LGHNA and CDR2 YNFKEQ. This CDR3 reads CASSSRGGNYGYTF. The CDR3 DNA sequence: TGTGCCAGCAGCTCACGCGGGGGGAACTATGGCTACACCTTC.

This chain links TRBV14 with TRBJ2-4, with a weak D call TRBD1 (5 bases). In germline, CDR1 is SGHDN, CDR2 FVKESK. CDR3 length equals 13 residues. V was cut by 0 bases and J by 6 bases, with 6 bases left in between. The CDR3 coding sequence is TGTGCCAGCAGCCAAGAAGGGGCAAACATTCAGTACTTC. As protein: CASSQEGANIQYF.

In this sample, this clone turned up a few times. The chain uses TRBV7-9 and TRBJ1-4; 7 nucleotides match TRBD1. Germline lookup yields CDR1 SEHNR and CDR2 FQNEAQ (reference sequence). The V and J ends lost 5 bases and 3 bases, in that order; junction bases with no gene match: 9. The length of the CDR3 is 16 residues. Written as DNA, the CDR3 is TGTGCCAGCAGCCCTAGTTTGGGACAGCCTAATGAAAAACTGTTTTTT. Its protein product is CASSPSLGQPNEKLFF.

V and J are TRBV27 and TRBJ2-5; no firm D call. CDR3 length equals 12 residues. CDR1 and CDR2 from the germline V gene are MNHEY and SMNVEV (reference sequence). Trimming pared 5 bases from V and 2 bases from J, leaving 6 bases between. DNA of the CDR3: TGTGCCAGCAGTCCCCGGCAAGAGACCCAGTACTTC. Its translation is CASSPRQETQYF.

This clone was counted between two and nine times. This chain connects TRBV4-1 to TRBJ1-1, with 8 bases identical to TRBD1. CDR3 size: 13 residues. Germline V gene lookup returns CDR1 MGHRA and CDR2 YSYEKL. Trimming at V came to 6 bases and at J to 3 bases, leaving 3 bases not matched to a gene. Written as DNA, the CDR3 is TGCGCCAGCAGGCTGACAGGGGACACTGAAGCTTTCTTT. Translation gives CASRLTGDTEAFF.

V and J are TRBV4-3 and TRBJ2-3, with 8 positions matching TRBD2. The germline V gene has CDR1 LGHNA and CDR2 YSLEER. With V trimmed by 8 bases and J by 2 bases, 12 bases remained unmatched. The CDR3 runs to 16 residues. CDR3 sequence reads: CASAMTQRGYTDTQYF. CDR3 bases: TGCGCCAGCGCCATGACACAGCGGGGGTACACAGATACGCAGTATTTT.